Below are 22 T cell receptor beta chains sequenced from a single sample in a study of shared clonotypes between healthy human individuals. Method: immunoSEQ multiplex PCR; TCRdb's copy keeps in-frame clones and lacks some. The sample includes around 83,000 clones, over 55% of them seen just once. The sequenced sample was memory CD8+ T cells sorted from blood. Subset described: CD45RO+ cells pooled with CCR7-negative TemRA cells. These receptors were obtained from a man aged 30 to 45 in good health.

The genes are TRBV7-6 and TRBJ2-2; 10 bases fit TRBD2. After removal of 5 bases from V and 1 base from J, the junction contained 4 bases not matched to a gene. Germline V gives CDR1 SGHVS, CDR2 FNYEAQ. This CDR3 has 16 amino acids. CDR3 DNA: TGTGCCAGCAGCCCCGGACTAGCGGTGAACACCGGGGAGCTGTTTTTT. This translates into CASSPGLAVNTGELFF.

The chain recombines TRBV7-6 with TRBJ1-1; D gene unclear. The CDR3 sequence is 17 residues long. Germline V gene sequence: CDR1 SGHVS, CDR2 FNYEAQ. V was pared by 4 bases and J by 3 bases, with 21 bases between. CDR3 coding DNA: TGTGCCAGCAGCTCCGGTTACGCCCCCAAGGTGGACACTGAAGCTTTCTTT. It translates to CASSSGYAPKVDTEAFF.

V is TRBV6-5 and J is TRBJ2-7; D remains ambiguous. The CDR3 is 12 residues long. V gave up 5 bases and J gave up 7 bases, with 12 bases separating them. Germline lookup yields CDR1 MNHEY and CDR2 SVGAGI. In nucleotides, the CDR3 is TGTGCCAGCAGTCAGGACGGAGAGGAGCAGTACTTC. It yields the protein CASSQDGEEQYF.

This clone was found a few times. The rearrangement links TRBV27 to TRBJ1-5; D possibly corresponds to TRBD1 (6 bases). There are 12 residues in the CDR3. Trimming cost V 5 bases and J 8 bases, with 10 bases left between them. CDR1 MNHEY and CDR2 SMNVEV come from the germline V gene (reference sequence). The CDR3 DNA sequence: TGTGCCAGCAGTACAGGGTTCAAGCCCCAGCATTTT. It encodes CASSTGFKPQHF.

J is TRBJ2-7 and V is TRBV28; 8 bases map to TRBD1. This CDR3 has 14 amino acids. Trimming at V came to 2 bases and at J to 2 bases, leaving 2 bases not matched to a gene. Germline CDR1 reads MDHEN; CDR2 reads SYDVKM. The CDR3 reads CASSLAGQAYEQYF. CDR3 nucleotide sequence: TGTGCCAGCAGTTTAGCGGGACAGGCCTACGAGCAGTACTTC. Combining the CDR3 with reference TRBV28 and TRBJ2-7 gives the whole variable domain DVKVTQSSRYLVKRTGEKVFLECVQDMDHENMFWYRQDPGLGLRLIYFSYDVKMKEKGDIPEGYSVSREKKERFSLILESASTNQTSMYLCASSLAGQAYEQYFGPGTRLTVT.

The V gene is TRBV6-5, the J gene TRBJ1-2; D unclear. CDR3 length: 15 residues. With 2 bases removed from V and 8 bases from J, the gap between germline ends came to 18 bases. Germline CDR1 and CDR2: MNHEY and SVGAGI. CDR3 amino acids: CASSYAFREVKGYTF. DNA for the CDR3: TGTGCCAGCAGTTACGCCTTTAGGGAAGTGAAAGGCTACACCTTC.

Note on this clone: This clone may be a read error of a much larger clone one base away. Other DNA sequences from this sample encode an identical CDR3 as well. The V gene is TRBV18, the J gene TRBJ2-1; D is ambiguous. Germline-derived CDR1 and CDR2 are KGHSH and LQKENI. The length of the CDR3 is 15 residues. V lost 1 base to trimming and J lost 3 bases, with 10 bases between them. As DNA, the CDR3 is TGTGCCAGCTCACCACGGGAAAGGGTCTACAATGAGCAGTTCTTC. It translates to CASSPRERVYNEQFF.

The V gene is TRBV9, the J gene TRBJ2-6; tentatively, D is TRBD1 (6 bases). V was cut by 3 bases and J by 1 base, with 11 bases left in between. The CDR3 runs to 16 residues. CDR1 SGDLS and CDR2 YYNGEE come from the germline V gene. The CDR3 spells CASSATQGSGANVLTF. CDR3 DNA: TGTGCCAGCAGCGCCACACAGGGTTCTGGGGCCAACGTCCTGACTTTC. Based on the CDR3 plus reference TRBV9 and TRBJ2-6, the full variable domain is DSGVTQTPKHLITATGQRVTLRCSPRSGDLSVYWYQQSLDQGLQFLIQYYNGEERAKGNILERFSAQQFPDLHSELNLSSLELGDSALYFCASSATQGSGANVLTFGAGSRLTVL.

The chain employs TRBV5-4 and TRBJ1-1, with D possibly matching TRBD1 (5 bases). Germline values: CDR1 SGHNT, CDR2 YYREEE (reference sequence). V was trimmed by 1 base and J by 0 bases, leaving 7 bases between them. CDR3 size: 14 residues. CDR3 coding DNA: TGTGCCAGCAGCTTGAAGGGGATGAACACTGAAGCTTTCTTT. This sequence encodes CASSLKGMNTEAFF. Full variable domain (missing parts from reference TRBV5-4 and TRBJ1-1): ETGVTQSPTHLIKTRGQQVTLRCSSQSGHNTVSWYQQALGQGPQFIFQYYREEENGRGNFPPRFSGLQFPNYSSELNVNALELDDSALYLCASSLKGMNTEAFFGQGTRLTVV.

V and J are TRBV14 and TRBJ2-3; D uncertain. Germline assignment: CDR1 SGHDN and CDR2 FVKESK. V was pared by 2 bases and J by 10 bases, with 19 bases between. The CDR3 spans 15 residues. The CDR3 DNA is TGTGCCAGCAGCCAACAGGTGCACCCCGCAGGTTCGCAGTATTTT. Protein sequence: CASSQQVHPAGSQYF.

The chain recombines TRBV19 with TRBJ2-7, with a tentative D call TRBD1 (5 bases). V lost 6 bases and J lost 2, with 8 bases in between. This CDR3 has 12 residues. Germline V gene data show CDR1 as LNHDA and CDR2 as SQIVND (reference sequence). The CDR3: CASSQGTYEQYF. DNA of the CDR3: TGTGCCAGTAGCCAGGGAACCTACGAGCAGTACTTC.

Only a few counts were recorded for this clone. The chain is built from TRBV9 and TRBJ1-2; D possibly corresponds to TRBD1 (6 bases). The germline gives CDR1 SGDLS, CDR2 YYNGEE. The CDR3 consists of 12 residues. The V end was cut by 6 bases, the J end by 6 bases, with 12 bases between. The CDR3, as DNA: TGTGCCAGCAAGGGACAAGGTGATGGCTACACCTTC. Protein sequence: CASKGQGDGYTF.

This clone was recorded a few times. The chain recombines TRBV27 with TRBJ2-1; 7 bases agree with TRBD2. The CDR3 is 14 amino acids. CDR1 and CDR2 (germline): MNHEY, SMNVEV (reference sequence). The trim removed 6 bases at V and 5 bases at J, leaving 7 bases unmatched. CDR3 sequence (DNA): TGTGCCAGCAGCGAGCGGGAAGTTGACAATGAGCAGTTCTTC. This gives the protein CASSEREVDNEQFF.

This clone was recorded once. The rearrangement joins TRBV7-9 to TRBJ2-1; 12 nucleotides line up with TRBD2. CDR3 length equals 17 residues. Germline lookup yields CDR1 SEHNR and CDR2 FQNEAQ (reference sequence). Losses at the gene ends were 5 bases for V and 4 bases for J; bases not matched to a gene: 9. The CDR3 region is CASSTGLAGRSYNEQFF. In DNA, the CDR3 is TGTGCCAGCAGCACCGGACTAGCGGGAAGGTCGTACAATGAGCAGTTCTTC.

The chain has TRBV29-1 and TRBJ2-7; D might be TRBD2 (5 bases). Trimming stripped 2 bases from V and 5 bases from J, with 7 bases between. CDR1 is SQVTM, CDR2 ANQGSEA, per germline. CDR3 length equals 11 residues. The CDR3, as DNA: TGCAGCGTTGAACGGCGGGACGAGCAGTACTTC. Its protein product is CSVERRDEQYF.

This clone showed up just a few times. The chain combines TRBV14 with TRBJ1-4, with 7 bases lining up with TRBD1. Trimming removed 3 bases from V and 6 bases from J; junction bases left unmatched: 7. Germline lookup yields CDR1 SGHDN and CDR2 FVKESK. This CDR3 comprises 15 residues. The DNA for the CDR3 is TGTGCCAGCAGCCACCGCACAGGGGTTGATGAAAAACTGTTTTTT. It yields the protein CASSHRTGVDEKLFF.

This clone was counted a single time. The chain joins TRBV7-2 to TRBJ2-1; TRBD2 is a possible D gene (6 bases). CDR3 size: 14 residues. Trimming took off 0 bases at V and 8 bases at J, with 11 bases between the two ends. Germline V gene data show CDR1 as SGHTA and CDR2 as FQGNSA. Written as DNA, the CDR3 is TGTGCCAGCAGCTTAGCTAGGGCGGGATATGAGCAGTTCTTC. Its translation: CASSLARAGYEQFF.

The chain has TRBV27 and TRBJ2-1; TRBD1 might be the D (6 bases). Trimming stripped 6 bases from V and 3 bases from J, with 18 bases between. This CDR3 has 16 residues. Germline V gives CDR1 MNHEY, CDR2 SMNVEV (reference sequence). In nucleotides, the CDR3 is TGTGCCAGCAGGGCCCCGAGGGGGACCTACTACAATGAGCAGTTCTTC. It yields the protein CASRAPRGTYYNEQFF.

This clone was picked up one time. The CDR3 DNA follows: TGTGCCAGCAGCTTGGTGAGCTCTGGGGCCAACGTCCTGACTTTC. Protein sequence: CASSLVSSGANVLTF. The rearrangement links TRBV5-6 to TRBJ2-6; D not resolved. Between the trimmed V and J ends, which lost 0 bases and 0 bases, there was a span of 4 bases. The CDR3 totals 15 residues. Germline V CDR1 and CDR2: SGHDT, YYEEEE.

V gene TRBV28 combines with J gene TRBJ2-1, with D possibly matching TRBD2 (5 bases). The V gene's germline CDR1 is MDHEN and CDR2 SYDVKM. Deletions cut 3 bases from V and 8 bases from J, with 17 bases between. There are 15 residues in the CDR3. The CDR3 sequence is CASSFLRPRVDEQFF. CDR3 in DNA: TGTGCCAGCAGTTTCCTCCGCCCGAGGGTTGATGAGCAGTTCTTC.

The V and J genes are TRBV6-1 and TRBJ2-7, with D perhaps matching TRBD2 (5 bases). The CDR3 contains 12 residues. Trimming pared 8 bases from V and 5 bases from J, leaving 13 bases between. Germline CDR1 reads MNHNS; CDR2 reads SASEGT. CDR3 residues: CASLRREHEQYF. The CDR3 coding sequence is TGTGCCAGCCTTCGACGGGAACACGAGCAGTACTTC.

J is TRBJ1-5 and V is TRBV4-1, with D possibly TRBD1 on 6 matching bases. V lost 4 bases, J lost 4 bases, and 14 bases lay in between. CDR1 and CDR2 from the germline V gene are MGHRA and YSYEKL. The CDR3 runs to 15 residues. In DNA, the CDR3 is TGCGCCAGCAGCCTACGGACAGAGAGAAATCAGCCCCAGCATTTT. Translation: CASSLRTERNQPQHF.